This is a list of T cell receptor beta chains from one sample in a study of vaccination and CD4 T cells after COVID-19. These receptors' antigens are unknown. A single record per CDR3 protein comes from TCRdb applying MiXCR to the PCR reads. Found here are just over 20,000 distinct CDR3 sequences, roughly 70% of them singletons; the top ten hold around 8.1%. Sequenced material: CD4+ T cells from blood, cultured in vitro. The receptor set was obtained from a human donor who had recovered from COVID-19. The CDR3 runs from the conserved cysteine through the conserved F or W. A D gene is named only where the DNA matches it firmly. Clone size is stated in some rows and not others, as once, few, many or a class when expanded.

NA	NA	TRBV6-1	TRBJ2-7	TGTGCCAGCGTTAAAGAATCCTACGAGCAGTACTTC	CASVKESYEQYF
NA	NA	TRBV6-2/TRBV6-3	TRBJ2-5	TGTGCCAGCAGTGCCAGAGACAGGAGACAAGAGACCCACCACCAAGAGACCCAGTACTTC	CASSARDRRQETHHQETQYF
NA	NA	TRBV24-1	TRBJ2-7	TGTGCCACCGGGGGCAATTCGGGACGGATCTACGAGCAGTACTTC	CATGGNSGRIYEQYF
NA	NA	TRBV27	TRBJ1-1	TGTGCCAGCAGTTTCAAATCGAACACTGAAGCTTTCTTT	CASSFKSNTEAFF
NA	NA	TRBV6-5	TRBJ1-2	TGTGCCAGCAGTTACCCGGCTGCAGTTGGCTATGGCTACACCTTC	CASSYPAAVGYGYTF
NA	NA	TRBV20-1	TRBJ1-5	TGCAGTGCTAGAGATAGAGGCAGGGCGAGCAATCAGCCCCAGCATTTT	CSARDRGRASNQPQHF
NA	TRBD1	TRBV20-1	TRBJ2-1	TGCAGTGCTAAGGACAGGTGGGAGCAGTTCTTC	CSAKDRWEQFF
few	NA	TRBV28	TRBJ1-2	TGTGCCATCCCAGACACGTCCTATGGCTACACCTTC	CAIPDTSYGYTF
few	NA	TRBV11-2	TRBJ2-3	TGTGCCAGCAGCCCATCCTTAAGGAGTTTCACAGATACGCAGTATTTT	CASSPSLRSFTDTQYF
NA	TRBD1	TRBV11-2	TRBJ2-7	TGTGCCAGCAGCTTAAAGAACACAGGACAGGGCCGTCTGTTCTACGAGCAGTACTTC	CASSLKNTGQGRLFYEQYF
NA	NA	TRBV18	TRBJ1-5	TGTGCCAGCTCCCGCGACCGTAGCAATCAGCCCCAGCATTTT	CASSRDRSNQPQHF
NA	NA	TRBV4-3	TRBJ1-2	TGCGCCAGCAGCCCCGCCGACAGTCTAGCTAACTATGGCTACACCTTC	CASSPADSLANYGYTF